A selection of T cell receptor beta chains follows, all from one sample in a study of blood T cell repertoires in COVID-19. TCRdb keeps only in-frame clones here, not all; method: immunoSEQ multiplex PCR. The sample has roughly 290,000 clones; around 85% are singletons. Sequenced: peripheral blood. Receptor source: a woman in her 50s with active or convalescent COVID-19. Each CDR3 is given with its conserved first and last residue. D genes are given only for firm matches. Clone size, where shown, is once, few, many, or a class for clones that have expanded.

>TRBJ2-1|TRBV5-1|TRBD2|NA
CASSSGLAGKNEQFF
TGCGCCAGCAGCTCGGGACTAGCGGGGAAGAATGAGCAGTTCTTC
>TRBJ2-5|TRBV27|NA|NA
CASRPTGSGTQYF
TGTGCCAGCAGACCAACAGGGTCAGGTACCCAGTACTTC
>TRBJ2-3|TRBV7-6|TRBD2|NA
CASSSQGTSGSADTQYF
TGTGCCAGCAGCTCTCAGGGGACTAGCGGGAGTGCCGATACGCAGTATTTT
>TRBJ2-7|TRBV3-1/TRBV3-2|NA|few
CASSPRLGSEQYF
TGTGCCAGCAGCCCCCGACTCGGGAGCGAGCAGTACTTC
>TRBJ2-5|TRBV4-2|TRBD2|NA
CASSQLGTSGSQETQYF
TGTGCCAGCAGCCAACTCGGGACTAGCGGGAGCCAAGAGACCCAGTACTTC
>TRBJ2-3|TRBV5-1|NA|NA
CASSGLQVFGADTQYF
TGCGCCAGCAGCGGCCTACAGGTTTTTGGGGCAGATACGCAGTATTTT
>TRBJ2-3|TRBV28|TRBD2|NA
CASSLSGLPRLTDTQYF
TGTGCCAGCAGTTTATCGGGACTACCCAGACTCACAGATACGCAGTATTTT
>TRBJ1-5|TRBV28|NA|NA
CASSLNSGLKPQHF
TGTGCCAGCAGTTTAAATAGCGGGTTGAAGCCCCAGCATTTT
>TRBJ2-3|TRBV5-1|TRBD2|few
CASSLSAGGDTQYF
TGCGCCAGCAGCTTGTCAGCGGGAGGAGATACGCAGTATTTT
>TRBJ2-1|TRBV11-2|TRBD2|NA
CASSSTGLVGNEQFF
TGTGCCAGCAGCTCCACGGGACTAGTAGGCAATGAGCAGTTCTTC
>TRBJ2-7|TRBV10-3|NA|NA
CAIRSSYEQYF
TGTGCCATCAGGAGTTCCTACGAGCAGTACTTC
>TRBJ2-7|TRBV11-1|NA|NA
CASSLDPGKTYEQYF
TGTGCCAGCAGCTTAGATCCAGGGAAGACCTACGAGCAGTACTTC
>TRBJ2-7|TRBV29-1|TRBD1|NA
CSVDQGAGSEQYF
TGCAGCGTTGATCAGGGGGCGGGAAGCGAGCAGTACTTC
>TRBJ2-1|TRBV5-1|TRBD1|once
CASSLGTGGYEQFF
TGCGCCAGCAGCTTGGGGACAGGGGGCTATGAGCAGTTCTTC
>TRBJ1-6|TRBV3-1/TRBV3-2|NA|NA
CASSQDRAPLHF
TGTGCCAGCAGCCAAGATCGGGCACCCCTCCACTTT
>TRBJ2-3|TRBV2|TRBD1|NA
CASRRRDRGTDTQYF
TGTGCCAGCAGGCGCCGGGACAGGGGAACAGATACGCAGTATTTT
>TRBJ1-2|TRBV11-2|TRBD1|NA
CASSLGGQGRGYTF
TGTGCCAGCAGCTTAGGGGGACAGGGTCGAGGCTACACCTTC
>TRBJ2-1|TRBV4-1|TRBD2|many
CASSQVLTGGPKNEQFF
TGCGCCAGCAGCCAAGTCCTGACGGGAGGGCCAAAAAATGAGCAGTTCTTC
>TRBJ2-5|TRBV6-5|TRBD2|NA
CASSSPPAGEETQYF
TGTGCCAGCAGTTCCCCTCCAGCGGGAGAGGAGACCCAGTACTTC
>TRBJ2-1|TRBV5-1|TRBD2|NA
CASWSGSAYNEQFF
TGCGCCAGCTGGAGCGGGAGCGCCTACAATGAGCAGTTCTTC
>TRBJ1-2|TRBV5-1|TRBD1|NA
CASSWDRANYGYTF
TGCGCCAGCAGCTGGGACAGGGCAAACTATGGCTACACCTTC
>TRBJ2-3|TRBV5-1|TRBD2|NA
CASIPQGTSGTDTQYF
TGCGCCAGCATCCCTCAAGGGACTAGCGGCACAGATACGCAGTATTTT
>TRBJ1-2|TRBV7-2|TRBD1|NA
CASSGRDRGNGYTF
TGTGCCAGCAGCGGCCGGGACAGGGGAAATGGCTACACCTTC
>TRBJ2-1|TRBV5-1|NA|NA
CASATESYNEQFF
TGCGCCAGCGCCACGGAGTCCTACAATGAGCAGTTCTTC
>TRBJ1-1|TRBV6-1|NA|once
CASSEDTLNTEAFF
TGTGCCAGCAGTGAAGACACGTTGAACACTGAAGCTTTCTTT
>TRBJ1-5|TRBV19|TRBD1|NA
CASSIGGGFNQPQHF
TGTGCCAGTAGTATAGGAGGGGGCTTCAATCAGCCCCAGCATTTT
>TRBJ1-6|TRBV15|NA|NA
CATSRVFGSSYNSPLHF
TGTGCCACCAGCAGAGTGTTCGGGAGCTCCTATAATTCACCCCTCCACTTT
>TRBJ1-1|TRBV5-1|TRBD1|NA
CASSLSPGGDTEAFF
TGCGCCAGCAGCTTATCTCCAGGGGGAGACACTGAAGCTTTCTTT
>TRBJ2-7|TRBV5-4|TRBD2|NA
CASSPGLAGPIDEQYF
TGTGCCAGCAGCCCGGGACTAGCGGGGCCCATAGACGAGCAGTACTTC
>TRBJ2-3|TRBV28|NA|NA
CASSLWGRGTDTQYF
TGTGCCAGCAGTTTATGGGGCAGGGGAACAGATACGCAGTATTTT
>TRBJ2-2|TRBV13|TRBD2|once
CASSLNIRPGLAGVGTGELFF
TGTGCCAGCAGCTTAAACATAAGACCTGGACTAGCGGGAGTTGGCACCGGGGAGCTGTTTTTT
>TRBJ2-2|TRBV6-9|TRBD2|NA
CASSFSGTSGRIVTGELFF
TGTGCCAGCAGTTTTTCCGGCACTAGCGGGAGGATTGTTACCGGGGAGCTGTTTTTT
>TRBJ1-1|TRBV28|NA|NA
CASSLSVFTEAFF
TGTGCCAGCAGTTTATCGGTCTTCACTGAAGCTTTCTTT
>TRBJ1-5|TRBV7-2|NA|NA
CASSLGARENQPQHF
TGTGCCAGCAGCTTAGGGGCCAGGGAAAATCAGCCCCAGCATTTT
>TRBJ1-1|TRBV12-3/TRBV12-4|NA|NA
CASSRESPEAFF
TGTGCCAGCAGTAGGGAGTCCCCTGAAGCTTTCTTT
>TRBJ2-1|TRBV5-1|NA|NA
CASSGRLTGGDEQFF
TGCGCCAGCAGCGGTCGACTGACCGGCGGGGATGAGCAGTTCTTC
>TRBJ2-1|TRBV7-6|TRBD1|NA
CASSGHRDRVNEQFF
TGTGCCAGCAGCGGGCACCGGGACAGGGTCAATGAGCAGTTCTTC
>TRBJ1-6|TRBV19|TRBD1|NA
CASSNRDRGVNSPLHF
TGTGCCAGTAGTAACCGGGACAGGGGAGTTAATTCACCCCTCCACTTT
>TRBJ2-1|TRBV5-1|TRBD2|NA
CASSLGLAGVDNEQFF
TGCGCCAGCAGCTTGGGACTAGCGGGAGTCGATAATGAGCAGTTCTTC
>TRBJ2-3|TRBV7-8|NA|NA
CASSPDGPDTQYF
TGTGCCAGCAGCCCCGATGGCCCAGATACGCAGTATTTT
>TRBJ1-2|TRBV6-5|NA|NA
CASSYSSYGYTF
TGTGCCAGCAGTTACTCTTCGTATGGCTACACCTTC